These T cell receptor beta chains were read from a single sample in a study of blood T cell repertoires in COVID-19. Profiled with immunoSEQ multiplex PCR; TCRdb holds only in-frame clones, not every one. In the table there are about 110,000 clones, over 70% of which are singletons. Sequenced: peripheral blood. These receptors all come from a human donor with acute or convalescent COVID-19. The donor label of this sample is uncertain. CDR3s include the opening cysteine and the closing phenylalanine or tryptophan. The order of the fields is V gene, J gene, D gene, clone size, CDR3 protein, CDR3 DNA. D genes are given only for firm matches. Not all rows give a size; the values are once, few, many and, for expanded clones, a class.

v_call: TRBV5-1
j_call: TRBJ2-2
d_call: TRBD1
clone_size: once
cdr3_aa: CASRGQGTSGELFF
cdr3_nt: TGCGCCAGCAGGGGACAGGGCACATCCGGGGAGCTGTTTTTT

v_call: TRBV28
j_call: TRBJ1-5
d_call: .
clone_size: once
cdr3_aa: CASSTSGVVQPQHF
cdr3_nt: TGTGCCAGCAGCACCTCAGGTGTTGTTCAGCCCCAGCATTTT

v_call: TRBV7-9
j_call: TRBJ1-5
d_call: TRBD1
clone_size: .
cdr3_aa: CASSPGQGSNSNQPQHF
cdr3_nt: TGTGCCAGCAGCCCGGGACAGGGGTCAAATAGCAATCAGCCCCAGCATTTT

v_call: TRBV12-3/TRBV12-4
j_call: TRBJ2-7
d_call: TRBD1
clone_size: .
cdr3_aa: CASSLGTGREQYF
cdr3_nt: TGTGCCAGCAGTTTAGGGACAGGGAGAGAGCAGTACTTC

v_call: TRBV19
j_call: TRBJ1-5
d_call: TRBD1
clone_size: few
cdr3_aa: CASTTAGGGRQPQHF
cdr3_nt: TGTGCCAGTACCACCGCAGGGGGCGGAAGACAGCCCCAGCATTTT

v_call: TRBV5-1
j_call: TRBJ2-5
d_call: TRBD2
clone_size: once
cdr3_aa: CASSLVGGKETQYF
cdr3_nt: TGCGCCAGCAGCTTGGTCGGGGGGAAAGAGACCCAGTACTTC

v_call: TRBV24-1
j_call: TRBJ2-5
d_call: TRBD1
clone_size: .
cdr3_aa: CATSDYGQGQETQYF
cdr3_nt: TGTGCCACCAGTGATTACGGACAGGGTCAAGAGACCCAGTACTTC

v_call: TRBV6-5
j_call: TRBJ2-7
d_call: TRBD1
clone_size: .
cdr3_aa: CASSRTGFDEQYF
cdr3_nt: TGTGCCAGCAGCAGGACAGGATTTGACGAGCAGTACTTC

v_call: TRBV5-6
j_call: TRBJ1-2
d_call: .
clone_size: .
cdr3_aa: CASSLVGQGRNGYTF
cdr3_nt: TGTGCCAGCAGCTTGGTTGGGCAGGGCAGGAATGGCTACACCTTC

v_call: TRBV24-1
j_call: TRBJ2-3
d_call: TRBD2
clone_size: .
cdr3_aa: CATSDYLAGNPDTQYF
cdr3_nt: TGTGCCACCAGTGATTACTTAGCGGGGAACCCAGATACGCAGTATTTT

v_call: TRBV3-1/TRBV3-2
j_call: TRBJ1-5
d_call: .
clone_size: .
cdr3_aa: CASSRDMGQPQHF
cdr3_nt: TGTGCCAGCAGCCGGGACATGGGGCAGCCCCAGCATTTT

v_call: TRBV5-1
j_call: TRBJ2-3
d_call: .
clone_size: few
cdr3_aa: CASSLPVTDTQYF
cdr3_nt: TGCGCCAGCAGCTTACCGGTCACAGATACGCAGTATTTT

v_call: TRBV2
j_call: TRBJ1-5
d_call: .
clone_size: .
cdr3_aa: CASRGEQPNQPQHF
cdr3_nt: TGTGCCAGCAGGGGAGAACAGCCCAATCAGCCCCAGCATTTT

v_call: TRBV11-2
j_call: TRBJ2-1
d_call: .
clone_size: .
cdr3_aa: CASSLDRGSYNEQFF
cdr3_nt: TGTGCCAGCAGCTTAGACAGGGGCTCCTACAATGAGCAGTTCTTC

v_call: TRBV24-1
j_call: TRBJ2-7
d_call: .
clone_size: .
cdr3_aa: CATSDLRGQYF
cdr3_nt: TGTGCCACCAGTGATTTGCGGGGGCAGTACTTC

v_call: TRBV5-8
j_call: TRBJ2-7
d_call: TRBD2
clone_size: once
cdr3_aa: CASSLGTSGNYEQYF
cdr3_nt: TGTGCCAGCAGCTTGGGGACTAGCGGAAACTACGAGCAGTACTTC

v_call: TRBV14
j_call: TRBJ2-1
d_call: TRBD1
clone_size: few
cdr3_aa: CASSQDLWDRVEQFF
cdr3_nt: TGTGCCAGCAGCCAAGATTTGTGGGACAGGGTTGAGCAGTTCTTC

v_call: TRBV5-4
j_call: TRBJ2-6
d_call: .
clone_size: .
cdr3_aa: CASSLGYRDPGANVLTF
cdr3_nt: TGTGCCAGCAGCTTGGGGTACAGGGATCCTGGGGCCAACGTCCTGACTTTC

v_call: TRBV11-2
j_call: TRBJ1-4
d_call: .
clone_size: .
cdr3_aa: CASSLNEEKLFF
cdr3_nt: TGTGCCAGCAGCTTAAACGAGGAAAAACTGTTTTTT

v_call: TRBV5-6
j_call: TRBJ1-6
d_call: .
clone_size: .
cdr3_aa: CASSPTRGRGISPLHF
cdr3_nt: TGTGCCAGCAGCCCAACTCGGGGCAGGGGAATTTCACCCCTCCACTTT

v_call: TRBV30
j_call: TRBJ2-5
d_call: .
clone_size: .
cdr3_aa: CAWRTPARGETQYF
cdr3_nt: TGTGCCTGGAGGACCCCGGCGCGGGGAGAGACCCAGTACTTC

v_call: TRBV28
j_call: TRBJ1-4
d_call: TRBD1
clone_size: .
cdr3_aa: CASRTGQGNEKLFF
cdr3_nt: TGTGCCAGCAGAACCGGACAGGGTAATGAAAAACTGTTTTTT

v_call: TRBV9
j_call: TRBJ2-5
d_call: .
clone_size: .
cdr3_aa: CASSVGGHIQETQYF
cdr3_nt: TGTGCCAGCAGCGTAGGGGGACATATTCAAGAGACCCAGTACTTC

v_call: TRBV5-1
j_call: TRBJ1-5
d_call: .
clone_size: .
cdr3_aa: CASSPGDYSNQPQHF
cdr3_nt: TGCGCCAGCAGCCCAGGTGATTATAGCAATCAGCCCCAGCATTTT

v_call: TRBV2
j_call: TRBJ2-3
d_call: TRBD2
clone_size: .
cdr3_aa: CASNVRGGADTQYF
cdr3_nt: TGTGCCAGCAATGTACGCGGGGGGGCAGATACGCAGTATTTT

v_call: TRBV5-1
j_call: TRBJ2-2
d_call: TRBD1
clone_size: .
cdr3_aa: CASSSTGGSGGELFF
cdr3_nt: TGCGCCAGCAGCTCGACAGGGGGCTCGGGCGGGGAGCTGTTTTTT

v_call: TRBV28
j_call: TRBJ2-1
d_call: TRBD1
clone_size: .
cdr3_aa: CASSPPGQYNEQFF
cdr3_nt: TGTGCCAGCAGTCCCCCGGGACAGTACAATGAGCAGTTCTTC

v_call: TRBV11-2
j_call: TRBJ2-1
d_call: .
clone_size: .
cdr3_aa: CASSPTFRGNNNEQFF
cdr3_nt: TGTGCCAGCAGCCCCACCTTCCGGGGGAACAACAATGAGCAGTTCTTC

v_call: TRBV29-1
j_call: TRBJ2-1
d_call: .
clone_size: .
cdr3_aa: CSVALVGNEQFF
cdr3_nt: TGCAGCGTTGCACTAGTAGGCAATGAGCAGTTCTTC

v_call: TRBV15
j_call: TRBJ1-2
d_call: .
clone_size: once
cdr3_aa: CATSRDAGAGYTF
cdr3_nt: TGTGCCACCAGCAGAGATGCAGGGGCTGGCTACACCTTC

v_call: TRBV10-3
j_call: TRBJ2-1
d_call: TRBD2
clone_size: .
cdr3_aa: CAIASGTSDYNEQFF
cdr3_nt: TGTGCCATCGCCTCGGGGACTAGCGACTACAATGAGCAGTTCTTC

v_call: TRBV11-2
j_call: TRBJ1-1
d_call: .
clone_size: few
cdr3_aa: CASSLRDGNTEAFF
cdr3_nt: TGTGCCAGCAGCTTGAGGGATGGGAACACTGAAGCTTTCTTT

v_call: TRBV7-2
j_call: TRBJ2-5
d_call: TRBD2
clone_size: .
cdr3_aa: CASSLGQRGGLETQYF
cdr3_nt: TGTGCCAGCAGCTTAGGCCAGCGGGGGGGCTTGGAGACCCAGTACTTC

v_call: TRBV12-3/TRBV12-4
j_call: TRBJ1-6
d_call: TRBD1
clone_size: few
cdr3_aa: CASSSNRGPLHF
cdr3_nt: TGTGCCAGCAGTTCGAACAGGGGACCCCTCCACTTT

v_call: TRBV6-7
j_call: TRBJ2-6
d_call: .
clone_size: .
cdr3_aa: CASSYSPERSSGANVLTF
cdr3_nt: TGTGCCAGCAGTTACTCTCCGGAACGGAGCTCTGGGGCCAACGTCCTGACTTTC

v_call: TRBV7-9
j_call: TRBJ2-1
d_call: .
clone_size: .
cdr3_aa: CASSRAAQDNEQFF
cdr3_nt: TGTGCCAGCAGCCGTGCGGCACAGGACAATGAGCAGTTCTTC

v_call: TRBV3-1/TRBV3-2
j_call: TRBJ1-2
d_call: TRBD1
clone_size: .
cdr3_aa: CASSSSGTGGYTF
cdr3_nt: TGTGCCAGCAGCTCTTCCGGGACAGGAGGCTACACCTTC

v_call: TRBV19
j_call: TRBJ2-1
d_call: .
clone_size: .
cdr3_aa: CASSTGRAGVNNEQFF
cdr3_nt: TGTGCCAGTAGTACAGGTAGGGCAGGGGTCAACAATGAGCAGTTCTTC

v_call: TRBV5-6
j_call: TRBJ1-2
d_call: .
clone_size: .
cdr3_aa: CASSLGAATGYTF
cdr3_nt: TGTGCCAGCAGCTTGGGGGCAGCCACGGGCTACACCTTC

v_call: TRBV6-5
j_call: TRBJ1-3
d_call: .
clone_size: .
cdr3_aa: CASRAGLSSGNTIYF
cdr3_nt: TGTGCCAGCAGGGCAGGCCTAAGCTCTGGAAACACCATATATTTT

v_call: TRBV29-1
j_call: TRBJ2-1
d_call: .
clone_size: once
cdr3_aa: CSVDIPEQFF
cdr3_nt: TGCAGCGTTGATATCCCCGAGCAGTTCTTC

v_call: TRBV7-2
j_call: TRBJ1-2
d_call: .
clone_size: .
cdr3_aa: CASSLEGRGTYGYTF
cdr3_nt: TGTGCCAGCAGCTTAGAGGGCAGGGGAACCTATGGCTACACCTTC

v_call: TRBV6-5
j_call: TRBJ1-1
d_call: .
clone_size: .
cdr3_aa: CASSYSGRTEAFF
cdr3_nt: TGTGCCAGCAGTTACTCGGGGAGGACTGAAGCTTTCTTT

v_call: TRBV28
j_call: TRBJ1-2
d_call: TRBD1
clone_size: .
cdr3_aa: CASTRQGVRGYTF
cdr3_nt: TGTGCCAGCACCCGACAGGGTGTCCGTGGCTACACCTTC

v_call: TRBV27
j_call: TRBJ1-4
d_call: .
clone_size: once
cdr3_aa: CASSSRPGNEKLFF
cdr3_nt: TGTGCCAGCAGCTCCCGGCCGGGGAATGAAAAACTGTTTTTT

v_call: TRBV7-8
j_call: TRBJ1-1
d_call: .
clone_size: .
cdr3_aa: CASSRDKDTEAFF
cdr3_nt: TGTGCCAGCAGCCGTGACAAAGACACTGAAGCTTTCTTT

v_call: TRBV2
j_call: TRBJ1-5
d_call: .
clone_size: once
cdr3_aa: CASRRQERQPQHF
cdr3_nt: TGTGCCAGCAGACGACAGGAGCGCCAGCCCCAGCATTTT

v_call: TRBV11-3
j_call: TRBJ2-5
d_call: .
clone_size: few
cdr3_aa: CASSLVRGETQYF
cdr3_nt: TGTGCCAGCAGCTTAGTGCGGGGAGAGACCCAGTACTTC

v_call: TRBV2
j_call: TRBJ1-4
d_call: .
clone_size: .
cdr3_aa: CANQWGPDEKLFF
cdr3_nt: TGTGCCAACCAGTGGGGGCCCGATGAAAAACTGTTTTTT

v_call: TRBV6-5
j_call: TRBJ1-2
d_call: .
clone_size: .
cdr3_aa: CASGGGRDNYGYTF
cdr3_nt: TGTGCCAGTGGGGGTGGGAGGGATAACTATGGCTACACCTTC

v_call: TRBV19
j_call: TRBJ2-7
d_call: .
clone_size: .
cdr3_aa: CASSPIWGGQSYEQYF
cdr3_nt: TGTGCCAGTAGTCCGATTTGGGGGGGGCAATCCTACGAGCAGTACTTC

v_call: TRBV6-4
j_call: TRBJ1-6
d_call: TRBD1
clone_size: .
cdr3_aa: CASSDSNGQGNSPLHF
cdr3_nt: TGTGCCAGCAGTGACTCCAACGGACAGGGGAATTCACCCCTCCACTTT

v_call: TRBV4-1
j_call: TRBJ1-1
d_call: .
clone_size: .
cdr3_aa: CASSQLRGGVGSTEAFF
cdr3_nt: TGCGCCAGCAGCCAACTCAGAGGGGGGGTTGGAAGCACTGAAGCTTTCTTT

v_call: TRBV12-3/TRBV12-4
j_call: TRBJ1-2
d_call: TRBD1
clone_size: .
cdr3_aa: CASRTGVLDGYTF
cdr3_nt: TGTGCCAGCCGGACAGGGGTTCTTGATGGCTACACCTTC

v_call: TRBV24-1
j_call: TRBJ2-2
d_call: TRBD2
clone_size: few
cdr3_aa: CATSAGGVGELFF
cdr3_nt: TGTGCCACCAGTGCCGGGGGGGTCGGGGAGCTGTTTTTT

v_call: TRBV5-4
j_call: TRBJ1-1
d_call: .
clone_size: .
cdr3_aa: CASRPGHQNTEAFF
cdr3_nt: TGTGCCAGCAGACCGGGACATCAGAACACTGAAGCTTTCTTT

v_call: TRBV7-9
j_call: TRBJ2-2
d_call: TRBD1
clone_size: once
cdr3_aa: CASSSRDRGTGELFF
cdr3_nt: TGTGCCAGCAGCTCGCGGGACAGGGGGACCGGGGAGCTGTTTTTT